This passage covers 2 T cell receptor beta chains from one sample sequenced in a study of shared clonotypes between healthy human individuals (dated by TCRdb to about 2020). Libraries were constructed by the immunoSEQ multiplex PCR assay. TCRdb stores this immuneACCESS table with in-frame sequences only. Part of the clones is absent; in the studies checked, under half of the shortfall reflects unresolved V genes, and no reason is known for the rest. This sample holds about 680,000 clones; around 78% were observed only once. The ten largest clones add up to around 2% of the sample. Sequenced material: memory CD4+ T cells sorted from blood. The sample's cell subset or site label, decoded: CD45RA-negative fraction. The receptors were sampled from a woman in her 30s in good health.

In DNA form, the CDR3 reads TGCGCCAGCAGCCAAGGCCATACCCCTATGTACGAGCAGTACTTC. This gives the protein CASSQGHTPMYEQYF. This sequence joins TRBV4-1 and TRBJ2-7, with D unresolved. Trimming stripped 1 base from V and 4 bases from J, with 14 bases between. The germline gives CDR1 MGHRA, CDR2 YSYEKL. This CDR3 is built from 15 residues.

This chain links TRBV5-1 with TRBJ1-2; 7 bases fit TRBD1. CDR1 is SGHRS and CDR2 is YFSETQ in the germline V gene. V dropped 4 bases and J dropped 1; count of bases not matched to a gene: 10. The CDR3 spans 16 residues. CDR3 loop: CASSPVAGQSNYGYTF. CDR3 nucleotides: TGCGCCAGCAGCCCGGTGGCGGGACAGAGTAACTATGGCTACACCTTC.